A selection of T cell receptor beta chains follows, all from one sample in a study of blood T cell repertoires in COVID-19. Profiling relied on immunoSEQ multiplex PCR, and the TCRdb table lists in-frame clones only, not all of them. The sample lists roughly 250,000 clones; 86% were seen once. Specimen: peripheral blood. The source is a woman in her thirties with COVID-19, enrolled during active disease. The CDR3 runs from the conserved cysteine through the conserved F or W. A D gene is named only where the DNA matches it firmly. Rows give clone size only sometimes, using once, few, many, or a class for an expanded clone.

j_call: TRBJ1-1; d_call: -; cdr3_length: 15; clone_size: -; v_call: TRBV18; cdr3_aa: CASSPLAGDNTEAFF; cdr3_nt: TGTGCCAGCTCACCACTGGCCGGGGATAACACTGAAGCTTTCTTT
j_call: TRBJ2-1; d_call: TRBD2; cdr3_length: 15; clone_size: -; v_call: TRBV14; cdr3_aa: CASSQLAGGPNEQFF; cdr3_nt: TGTGCCAGCAGCCAGCTAGCGGGGGGGCCGAATGAGCAGTTCTTC
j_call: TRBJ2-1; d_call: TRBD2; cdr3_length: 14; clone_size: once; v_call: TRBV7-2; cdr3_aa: CASSTGLAGNEQFF; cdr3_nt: TGTGCCAGCAGCACGGGACTAGCGGGCAATGAGCAGTTCTTC
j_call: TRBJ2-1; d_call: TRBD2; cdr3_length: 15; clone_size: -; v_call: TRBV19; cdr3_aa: CASSNVAGASWEQFF; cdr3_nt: TGTGCCAGTAGTAACGTAGCGGGGGCCTCTTGGGAGCAGTTCTTC
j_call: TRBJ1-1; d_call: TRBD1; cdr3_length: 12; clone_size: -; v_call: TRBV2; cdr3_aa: CASSGTGSEAFF; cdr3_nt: TGTGCCAGCAGCGGGACAGGGTCTGAAGCTTTCTTT
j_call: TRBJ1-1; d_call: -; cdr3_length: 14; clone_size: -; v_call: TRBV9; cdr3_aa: CASSYHSTNTEAFF; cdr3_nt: TGTGCCAGCAGCTATCATAGTACGAACACTGAAGCTTTCTTT
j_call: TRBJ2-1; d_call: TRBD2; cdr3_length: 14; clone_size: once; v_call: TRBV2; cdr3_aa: CASSRLAVYNEQFF; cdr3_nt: TGTGCCAGCAGTCGGCTAGCGGTATACAATGAGCAGTTCTTC
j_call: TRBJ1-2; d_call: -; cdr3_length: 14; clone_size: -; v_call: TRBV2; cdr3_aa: CASRGTRPIDGYTF; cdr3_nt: TGTGCCAGCAGGGGGACAAGACCAATCGATGGCTACACCTTC
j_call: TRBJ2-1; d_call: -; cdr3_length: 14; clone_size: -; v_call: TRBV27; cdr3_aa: CASSWAGSYNEQFF; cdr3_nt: TGTGCCAGCAGCTGGGCCGGCTCCTACAATGAGCAGTTCTTC
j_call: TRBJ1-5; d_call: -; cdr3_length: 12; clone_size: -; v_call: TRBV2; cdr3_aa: CASSVGGQPQHF; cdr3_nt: TGTGCCAGCAGTGTAGGGGGTCAGCCCCAGCATTTT
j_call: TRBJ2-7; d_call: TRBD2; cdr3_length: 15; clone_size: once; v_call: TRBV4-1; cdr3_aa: CASSPGLAGRYEQYF; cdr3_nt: TGCGCCAGCAGCCCCGGACTAGCGGGGAGGTACGAGCAGTACTTC
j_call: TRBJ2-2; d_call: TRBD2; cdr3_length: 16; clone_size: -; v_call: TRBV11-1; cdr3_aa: CASSLVASGQTGELFF; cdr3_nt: TGTGCCAGCAGCTTAGTAGCTAGCGGGCAGACCGGGGAGCTGTTTTTT
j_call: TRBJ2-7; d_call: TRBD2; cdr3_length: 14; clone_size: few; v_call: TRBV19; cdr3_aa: CASTSAGGQSEQYF; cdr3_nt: TGTGCCAGTACATCAGCGGGGGGGCAAAGCGAGCAGTACTTC
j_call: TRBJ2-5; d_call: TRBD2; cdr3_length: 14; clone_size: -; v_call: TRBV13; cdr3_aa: CASRKGLALETQYF; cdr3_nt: TGTGCCAGCAGGAAGGGACTAGCGTTGGAGACCCAGTACTTC
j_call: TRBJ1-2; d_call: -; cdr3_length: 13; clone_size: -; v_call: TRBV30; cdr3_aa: CAWSVPQGRGYTF; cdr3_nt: TGTGCCTGGAGTGTACCCCAGGGAAGGGGCTACACCTTC
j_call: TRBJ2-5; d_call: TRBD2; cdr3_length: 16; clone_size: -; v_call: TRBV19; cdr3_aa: CASSLTSGGYQETQYF; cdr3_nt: TGTGCCAGTAGTCTAACTAGCGGGGGATACCAAGAGACCCAGTACTTC
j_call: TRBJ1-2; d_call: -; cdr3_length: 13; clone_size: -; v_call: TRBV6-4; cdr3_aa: CASSDAANYGYTF; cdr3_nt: TGTGCCAGCAGTGATGCGGCTAACTATGGCTACACCTTC
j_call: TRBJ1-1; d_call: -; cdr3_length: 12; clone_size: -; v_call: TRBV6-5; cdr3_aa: CASRDSHTEAFF; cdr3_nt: TGTGCCAGCAGGGACTCCCACACTGAAGCTTTCTTT
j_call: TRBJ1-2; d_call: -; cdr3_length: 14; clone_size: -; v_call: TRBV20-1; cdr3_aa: CSASNPGGGRGYTF; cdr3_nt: TGCAGTGCTAGTAATCCGGGAGGCGGGAGGGGCTACACCTTC
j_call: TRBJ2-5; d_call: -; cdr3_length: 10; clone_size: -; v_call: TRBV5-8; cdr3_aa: CASSAGPQYF; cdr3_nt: TGTGCCAGCAGCGCAGGGCCCCAGTACTTC
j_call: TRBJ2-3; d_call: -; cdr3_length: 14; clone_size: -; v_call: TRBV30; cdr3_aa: CAWSPIAVTDTQYF; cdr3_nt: TGTGCCTGGAGCCCAATTGCGGTCACAGATACGCAGTATTTT
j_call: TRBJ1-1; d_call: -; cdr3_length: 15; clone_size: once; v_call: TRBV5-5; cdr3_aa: CASTLRGGENTEAFF; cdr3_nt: TGTGCCAGCACCCTGAGAGGAGGGGAGAACACTGAAGCTTTCTTT
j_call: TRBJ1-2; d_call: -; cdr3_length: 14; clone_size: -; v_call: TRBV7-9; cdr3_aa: CASSLVRGADGYTF; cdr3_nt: TGTGCCAGCAGCTTAGTTCGGGGGGCGGATGGCTACACCTTC
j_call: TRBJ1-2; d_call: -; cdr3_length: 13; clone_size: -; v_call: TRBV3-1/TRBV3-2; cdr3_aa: CASSQVLNGGYTF; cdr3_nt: TGTGCCAGCAGCCAAGTCCTAAACGGGGGCTACACCTTC
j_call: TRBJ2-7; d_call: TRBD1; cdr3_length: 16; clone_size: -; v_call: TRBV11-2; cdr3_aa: CASSSLQGNRYGEQYF; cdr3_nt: TGTGCCAGCAGTTCACTACAGGGGAACCGGTACGGCGAGCAGTACTTC
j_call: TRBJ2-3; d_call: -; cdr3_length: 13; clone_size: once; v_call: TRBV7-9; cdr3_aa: CASSSSVVDTQYF; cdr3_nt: TGTGCCAGCAGCTCAAGCGTAGTAGATACGCAGTATTTT
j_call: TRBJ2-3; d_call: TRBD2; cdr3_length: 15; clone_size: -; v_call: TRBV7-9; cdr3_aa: CASSFSGGSTDTQYF; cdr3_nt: TGTGCCAGCAGCTTTAGCGGGGGGAGCACAGATACGCAGTATTTT
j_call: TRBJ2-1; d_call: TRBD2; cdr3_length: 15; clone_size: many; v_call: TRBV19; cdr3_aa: CATSERGYTYNEQFF; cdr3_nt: TGTGCCACCTCCGAGCGGGGATACACCTACAATGAGCAGTTCTTC
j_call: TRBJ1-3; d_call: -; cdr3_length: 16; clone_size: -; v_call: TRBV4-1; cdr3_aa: CASSQAVGGVGNTIYF; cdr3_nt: TGCGCCAGCAGCCAAGCGGTCGGAGGGGTTGGAAACACCATATATTTT
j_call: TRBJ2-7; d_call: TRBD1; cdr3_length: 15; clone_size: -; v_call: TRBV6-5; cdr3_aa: CASTFLGDSAYEQYF; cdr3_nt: TGTGCCAGCACCTTCTTGGGGGACAGTGCCTACGAGCAGTACTTC
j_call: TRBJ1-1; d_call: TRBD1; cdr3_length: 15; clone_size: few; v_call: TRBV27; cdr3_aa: CASSLYTGAGTEAFF; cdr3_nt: TGTGCCAGCAGTTTATATACAGGGGCGGGGACTGAAGCTTTCTTT
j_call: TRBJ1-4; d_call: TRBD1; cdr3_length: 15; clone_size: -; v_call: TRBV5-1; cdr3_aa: CASSFRGQPGEKLFF; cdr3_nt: TGCGCCAGCAGCTTCAGGGGACAGCCAGGGGAAAAACTGTTTTTT
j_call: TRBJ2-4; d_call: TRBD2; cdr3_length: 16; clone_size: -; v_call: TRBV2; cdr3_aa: CASSASGGEAKNIQYF; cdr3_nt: TGTGCCAGCAGTGCTAGCGGGGGAGAAGCCAAAAACATTCAGTACTTC
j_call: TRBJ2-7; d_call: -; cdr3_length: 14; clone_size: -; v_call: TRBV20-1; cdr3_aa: CSASDMAPGYEQYF; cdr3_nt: TGCAGTGCTAGTGACATGGCCCCTGGCTACGAGCAGTACTTC
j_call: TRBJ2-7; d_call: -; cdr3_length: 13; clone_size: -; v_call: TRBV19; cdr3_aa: CASSAIDSYEQYF; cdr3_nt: TGTGCCAGTAGTGCGATCGACTCCTACGAGCAGTACTTC
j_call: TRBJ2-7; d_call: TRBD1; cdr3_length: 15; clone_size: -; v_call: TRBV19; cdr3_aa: CASSIGTGGTYEQYF; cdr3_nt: TGTGCCAGTAGTATAGGGACAGGGGGAACCTACGAGCAGTACTTC
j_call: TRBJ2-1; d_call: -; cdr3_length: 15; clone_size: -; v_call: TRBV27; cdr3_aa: CASSSRGGSANEQFF; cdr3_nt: TGTGCCAGCAGTTCCAGGGGAGGGTCAGCGAATGAGCAGTTCTTC
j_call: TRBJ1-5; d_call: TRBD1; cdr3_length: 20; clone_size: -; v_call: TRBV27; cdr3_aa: CASSLNPPAGGAPFGRPQHF; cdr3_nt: TGTGCCAGCAGTTTAAACCCCCCCGCAGGGGGCGCCCCGTTTGGCCGGCCCCAGCATTTT
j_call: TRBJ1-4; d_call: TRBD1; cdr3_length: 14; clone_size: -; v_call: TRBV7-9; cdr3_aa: CASSPTLQGAKLFF; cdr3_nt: TGTGCCAGCAGTCCGACTTTACAGGGGGCAAAACTGTTTTTT
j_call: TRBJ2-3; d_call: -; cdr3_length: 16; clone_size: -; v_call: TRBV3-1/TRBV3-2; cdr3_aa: CASSQDVGSKADTQYF; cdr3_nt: TGTGCCAGCAGCCAAGATGTGGGTAGCAAAGCAGATACGCAGTATTTT
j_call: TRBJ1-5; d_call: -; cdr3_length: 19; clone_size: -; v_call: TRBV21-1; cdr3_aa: CASSSESGRGWFSDQPQHF; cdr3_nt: TGTGCCAGCAGCAGCGAAAGCGGCAGGGGGTGGTTCAGCGATCAGCCCCAGCATTTT
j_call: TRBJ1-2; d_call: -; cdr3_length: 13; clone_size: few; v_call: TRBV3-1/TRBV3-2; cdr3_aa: CASSQAVHYGYTF; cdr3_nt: TGTGCCAGCAGCCAAGCCGTTCACTATGGCTACACCTTC
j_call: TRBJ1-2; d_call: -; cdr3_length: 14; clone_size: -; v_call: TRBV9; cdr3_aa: CASSGLDSYYGYTF; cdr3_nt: TGTGCCAGCAGCGGGTTAGACAGCTACTATGGCTACACCTTC
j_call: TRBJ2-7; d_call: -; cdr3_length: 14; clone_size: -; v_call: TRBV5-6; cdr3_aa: CASSWTGLSYEQYF; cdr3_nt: TGTGCCAGCAGCTGGACTGGCCTCTCCTACGAGCAGTACTTC
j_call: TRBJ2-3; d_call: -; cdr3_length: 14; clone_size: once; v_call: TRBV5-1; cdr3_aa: CASSLITSTDTQYF; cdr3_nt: TGCGCCAGCAGCCTGATAACTAGCACAGATACGCAGTATTTT
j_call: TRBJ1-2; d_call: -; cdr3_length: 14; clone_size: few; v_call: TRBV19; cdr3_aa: CASSIRAPSYGYTF; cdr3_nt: TGTGCCAGTAGTATAAGAGCACCTAGCTATGGCTACACCTTC
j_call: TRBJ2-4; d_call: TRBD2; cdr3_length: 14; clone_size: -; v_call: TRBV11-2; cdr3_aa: CASSWRGLKNIQYF; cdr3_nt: TGTGCCAGCAGCTGGAGGGGACTAAAAAACATTCAGTACTTC
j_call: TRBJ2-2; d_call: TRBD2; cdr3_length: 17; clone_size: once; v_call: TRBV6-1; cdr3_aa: CASSEFGTSGVVGELFF; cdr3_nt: TGTGCCAGCAGTGAATTCGGGACTAGCGGGGTTGTCGGGGAGCTGTTTTTT
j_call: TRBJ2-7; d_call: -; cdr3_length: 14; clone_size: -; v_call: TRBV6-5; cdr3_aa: CASLIPQSKYEQYF; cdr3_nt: TGTGCCAGCCTCATCCCACAGAGCAAGTACGAGCAGTACTTC
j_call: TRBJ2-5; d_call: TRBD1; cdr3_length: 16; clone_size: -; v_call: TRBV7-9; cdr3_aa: CASSPRPTTGRETQYF; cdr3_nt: TGTGCCAGCAGCCCAAGGCCGACGACAGGGAGAGAGACCCAGTACTTC
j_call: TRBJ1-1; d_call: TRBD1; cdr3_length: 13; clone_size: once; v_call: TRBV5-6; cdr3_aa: CASRPTGLTEAFF; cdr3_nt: TGTGCCAGTAGACCGACAGGGCTCACTGAAGCTTTCTTT
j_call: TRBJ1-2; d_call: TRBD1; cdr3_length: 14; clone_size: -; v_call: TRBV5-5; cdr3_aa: CASSRTGSYYGYTF; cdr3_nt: TGTGCCAGCAGCCGGACAGGGTCATACTATGGCTACACCTTC
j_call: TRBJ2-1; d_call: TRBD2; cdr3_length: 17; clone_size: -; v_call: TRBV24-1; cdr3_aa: CATSEPGTTYNSNEQFF; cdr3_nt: TGTGCCACCAGTGAACCCGGGACTACCTACAACTCGAATGAGCAGTTCTTC
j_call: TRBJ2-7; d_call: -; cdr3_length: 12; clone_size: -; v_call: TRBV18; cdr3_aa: CASSRDSYEQYF; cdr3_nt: TGTGCCAGCTCACGCGACTCCTACGAGCAGTACTTC
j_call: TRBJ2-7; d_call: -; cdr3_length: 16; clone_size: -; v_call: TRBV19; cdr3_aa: CASSIDSESTAYEQYF; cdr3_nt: TGTGCCAGTAGTATAGATAGTGAATCTACCGCCTACGAGCAGTACTTC
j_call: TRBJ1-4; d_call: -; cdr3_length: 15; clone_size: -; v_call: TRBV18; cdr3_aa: CASSPQGVTNEKLFF; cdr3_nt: TGTGCCAGCTCACCACAGGGGGTAACTAATGAAAAACTGTTTTTT
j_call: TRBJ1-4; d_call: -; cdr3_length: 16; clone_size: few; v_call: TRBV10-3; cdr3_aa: CAISDFLLGLHEKLFF; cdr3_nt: TGTGCCATCAGTGACTTCCTCCTGGGACTTCATGAAAAACTGTTTTTT